This entry lists 20 T cell receptor beta chains sequenced from one sample in a study of control samples from healthy donors and cancer patients. Profiling relied on immunoSEQ multiplex PCR, and the TCRdb table lists in-frame clones only, not all of them. Of 120,000 or so clones in the sample, roughly 91% are singletons; the top ten hold about 1.5%. The source material was PBMCs. These receptor sequences come from a man in his fifties or sixties with head and neck cancer.

The chain uses TRBV6-6 and TRBJ1-1; tentatively, D is TRBD1 (5 bases). The V end was cut by 7 bases, the J end by 1 base, with 10 bases between. This CDR3 contains 13 residues. Germline V CDR1 and CDR2: MNHNY, SVGAGI (reference sequence). DNA of the CDR3: TGTGCCAGCAAGTGGGGCGGGAACACTGAAGCTTTCTTT. As protein: CASKWGGNTEAFF.

The J gene is TRBJ1-6, the V gene TRBV18, with a weak D call TRBD1 (5 bases). Deletions cut 6 bases from V and 0 bases from J, with 15 bases between. Looked up from germline, CDR1 is KGHSH and CDR2 is LQKENI. This CDR3 contains 17 residues. Here the CDR3 DNA reads TGTGCCAGCTCGTGGGGACGGTCTAGCTCCTATAATTCACCCCTCCACTTT. Amino acid sequence: CASSWGRSSSYNSPLHF.

V gene TRBV4-2 combines with J gene TRBJ1-5; D is uncertain. In germline, CDR1 is LGHNA, CDR2 YNFKEQ. Trimming cost V 6 bases and J 3 bases, with 15 bases left between them. The CDR3 has 15 residues. CDR3 coding DNA: TGTGCCAGCAGACCCTCGACGGGCAACAATCAGCCCCAGCATTTT. It yields the protein CASRPSTGNNQPQHF.

The chain joins TRBV11-1 to TRBJ2-1; 7 nucleotides line up with TRBD1. Germline lookup yields CDR1 SGHAT and CDR2 FQDESV (reference sequence). This CDR3 contains 12 residues. The V and J ends lost 8 bases and 10 bases, in that order; junction bases with no gene match: 8. The CDR3 DNA follows: TGTGCCAGCGCCACAGGGGTCGGGGAGCAGTTCTTC. Translation gives CASATGVGEQFF.

This sequence joins TRBV6-1 and TRBJ2-5, with TRBD1 as a possible D gene (6 bases). The germline CDR1 and CDR2 sequences are MNHNS and SASEGT. CDR3 length equals 15 residues. Deletions cut 0 bases from V and 1 base from J, with 9 bases between. In DNA form, the CDR3 reads TGTGCCAGCAGTGAAGCAACAGGGTCCCAAGAGACCCAGTACTTC. The encoded protein is CASSEATGSQETQYF.

The chain links TRBV7-2 to TRBJ1-1; no firm D call. The CDR3 is 13 residues long. Germline V gene data show CDR1 as SGHTA and CDR2 as FQGNSA. V shed 4 bases and J shed 1 base, with 7 bases lying between them. CDR3 sequence (DNA): TGTGCCAGCAGCTATGACCCGAACACTGAAGCTTTCTTT. Its protein is CASSYDPNTEAFF.

V is TRBV6-5 and J is TRBJ2-7; D possibly uses TRBD1 or TRBD2 (6 bases each). The CDR3 totals 13 residues. Germline lookup yields CDR1 MNHEY and CDR2 SVGAGI. V lost 6 bases, J lost 5 bases, and 14 bases lay in between. The chain's CDR3 is CASSAPGADEQYF. The DNA of the CDR3 is TGTGCCAGCAGCGCCCCGGGGGCGGACGAGCAGTACTTC.

The chain couples TRBV19 to TRBJ1-4; D may be TRBD1 (6 bases). The CDR3 has 14 residues. Trimming took 6 bases from V and 4 from J, leaving 12 bases between them. Germline V gene sequence: CDR1 LNHDA, CDR2 SQIVND (reference sequence). CDR3: CASSYGTYNEKLFF. CDR3 nucleotides: TGTGCCAGTAGCTACGGGACATATAATGAAAAACTGTTTTTT.

The chain has TRBV3-1 (or the pseudogene TRBV3-2) and TRBJ2-2; TRBD2 agrees at 9 bases. Germline assignment: CDR1 LGHDT and CDR2 YNNKEL (reference sequence). The trim removed 2 bases at V and 1 base at J, leaving 5 bases unmatched. The CDR3 consists of 17 residues. CDR3 region: CASSQPGLARNTGELFF. DNA of the CDR3: TGTGCCAGCAGCCAACCCGGACTAGCGAGGAACACCGGGGAGCTGTTTTTT.

This chain uses TRBV12-5 with TRBJ1-2, with a tentative D call TRBD1 (5 bases). Per germline, CDR1 LGHNT and CDR2 FRNRAP. V gave up 9 bases and J gave up 6 bases, with 17 bases separating them. The CDR3 covers 13 residues. As DNA, the CDR3 is TGTGCTAGCTCCAGGGAAAGTTGGGATGGCTACACCTTC. This codes for CASSRESWDGYTF.

CDR3 sequence: CASSRLAGREQYF. DNA of the CDR3: TGTGCCAGCTCAAGACTAGCGGGGCGGGAGCAGTACTTC. The V and J genes are TRBV7-2 and TRBJ2-7; 11 nucleotides line up with TRBD2. This CDR3 spans 13 amino acids. V was pared by 8 bases and J by 7 bases, with 7 bases of the junction left unmatched. Looked up from germline, CDR1 is SGHTA and CDR2 is FQGNSA.

The J gene is TRBJ2-7, the V gene TRBV24-1; 12 positions match TRBD1. The CDR3 has 16 residues. Germline V gene sequence: CDR1 KGHDR, CDR2 SFDVKD. V trimming: 3 bases; J trimming: 2 bases; junction bases outside the gene matches: 4. The CDR3 sequence: CATSDLGQGAPYEQYF. CDR3 bases: TGTGCCACCAGTGATCTGGGACAGGGGGCCCCCTACGAGCAGTACTTC.

CDR3 sequence reads: CASKPPRQGAEKLFF. Here the CDR3 DNA reads TGTGCCAGCAAGCCCCCCAGACAGGGGGCTGAAAAACTGTTTTTT. This rearrangement joins TRBV28 to TRBJ1-4; TRBD1 matches at 10 bases. Unmatched junction bases numbered 9, after V lost 7 bases and J lost 7 bases. This CDR3 comprises 15 residues. Germline V gene lookup returns CDR1 MDHEN and CDR2 SYDVKM.

The V and J genes are TRBV30 and TRBJ2-4; D is possibly TRBD1 (6 bases). Trimming shortened V by 3 bases and J by 3 bases, and 9 bases separated the two germline ends. Germline values: CDR1 GTSNPN, CDR2 SVGIG (reference sequence). There are 13 residues in the CDR3. CDR3 in amino acids: CAWSRDNKNIQYF. CDR3 DNA sequence: TGTGCCTGGAGCCGGGACAACAAAAACATTCAGTACTTC.

The V call is TRBV7-7, the J call TRBJ2-5, with TRBD2 identical over 12 bases. From germline, CDR1 is SSHAT and CDR2 FNYEAQ (reference sequence). V shed 3 bases, J shed 1 base, and the junction held 3 bases outside the gene matches. The CDR3 totals 16 residues. CDR3 coding DNA: TGTGCCAGCAGCTTTCTAGCGGGGGGGCTCCAAGAGACCCAGTACTTC. Amino acid sequence: CASSFLAGGLQETQYF.

This chain joins TRBV19 and TRBJ1-2; 7 nucleotides match TRBD1. Germline CDR1 is LNHDA and CDR2 is SQIVND (reference sequence). There are 14 residues in the CDR3. The V and J ends lost 6 bases and 8 bases, in that order; junction bases with no gene match: 12. For the CDR3, the DNA is TGTGCCAGTAGGAGACAGGGATCCTCCTGGGGCTACACCTTC. This codes for CASRRQGSSWGYTF.

V gene TRBV7-3 combines with J gene TRBJ2-5; a possible D gene is TRBD1 (6 bases). Germline V CDR1 and CDR2: SGHTA, FQGTGA. Trimming cost V 5 bases and J 6 bases, with 19 bases left between them. The CDR3 sequence is 15 residues long. As DNA, the CDR3 is TGTGCCAGCAGCCCAGGGGCCGCCTCAAGAAAGACCCAGTACTTC. Protein: CASSPGAASRKTQYF. Complete variable domain (other parts from reference TRBV7-3 and TRBJ2-5): GAGVSQTPSNKVTEKGKYVELRCDPISGHTALYWYRQSLGQGPEFLIYFQGTGAADDSGLPNDRFFAVRPEGSVSTLKIQRTERGDSAVYLCASSPGAASRKTQYFGPGTRLLVL.

The chain employs TRBV7-2 and TRBJ1-4, with a tentative D call TRBD1 (6 bases). Germline CDR1 is SGHTA and CDR2 is FQGNSA. The CDR3 has 14 residues. Trimming pared 4 bases from V and 5 bases from J, leaving 11 bases between. CDR3 in DNA: TGTGCCAGCAGCTACAGGGCCTCCAATGAAAAACTGTTTTTT. As protein: CASSYRASNEKLFF.

The V and J genes are TRBV30 and TRBJ2-1; D not certain. The CDR3 spans 13 residues. Germline V gene lookup returns CDR1 GTSNPN and CDR2 SVGIG (reference sequence). V was clipped by 3 bases and J by 6 bases, with 12 bases between them. This CDR3 reads CAWRVSRPNEQFF. The DNA of the CDR3 is TGTGCCTGGAGGGTCAGCCGGCCCAATGAGCAGTTCTTC.

The J gene is TRBJ2-3, the V gene TRBV4-2; D perhaps matches TRBD1 (5 bases). The V gene's germline CDR1 is LGHNA and CDR2 YNFKEQ. Between the trimmed V and J ends, which lost 1 base and 4 bases, there was a span of 9 bases. CDR3 length equals 14 residues. The CDR3: CASSQGQGPDTQYF. The DNA for the CDR3 is TGTGCCAGCAGCCAAGGTCAGGGCCCAGATACGCAGTATTTT.